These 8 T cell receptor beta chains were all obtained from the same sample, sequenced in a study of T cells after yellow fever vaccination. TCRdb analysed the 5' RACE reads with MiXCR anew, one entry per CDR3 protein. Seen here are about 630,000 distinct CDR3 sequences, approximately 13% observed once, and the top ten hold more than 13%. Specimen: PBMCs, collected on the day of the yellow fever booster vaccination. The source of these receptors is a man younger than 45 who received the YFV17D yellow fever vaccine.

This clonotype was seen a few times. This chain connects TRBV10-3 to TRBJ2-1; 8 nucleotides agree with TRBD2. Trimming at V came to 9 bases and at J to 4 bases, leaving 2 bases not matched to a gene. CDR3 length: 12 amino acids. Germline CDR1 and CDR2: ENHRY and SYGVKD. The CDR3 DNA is TGTGCCATAGCGGGAGCTTACAATGAGCAGTTCTTC. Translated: CAIAGAYNEQFF.

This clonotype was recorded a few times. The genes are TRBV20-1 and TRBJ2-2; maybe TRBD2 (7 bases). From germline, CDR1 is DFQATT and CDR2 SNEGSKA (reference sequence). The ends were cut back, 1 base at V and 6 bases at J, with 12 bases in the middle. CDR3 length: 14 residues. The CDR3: CSARVRGGAGELFF. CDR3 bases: TGCAGTGCTAGAGTCAGGGGAGGGGCCGGGGAGCTGTTTTTT.

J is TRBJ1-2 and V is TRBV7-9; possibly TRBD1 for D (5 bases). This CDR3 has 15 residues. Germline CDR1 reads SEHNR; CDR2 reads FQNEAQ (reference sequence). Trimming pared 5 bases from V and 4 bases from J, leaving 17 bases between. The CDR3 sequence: CASSPGATSGYGYTF. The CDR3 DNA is TGTGCCAGCAGCCCCGGGGCGACATCGGGCTATGGCTACACCTTC.

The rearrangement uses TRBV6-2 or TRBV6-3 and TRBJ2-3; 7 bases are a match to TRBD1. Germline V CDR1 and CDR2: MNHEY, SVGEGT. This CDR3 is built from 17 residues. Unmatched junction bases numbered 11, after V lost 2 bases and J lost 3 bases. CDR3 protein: CASSYPTGTVRTDTQYF. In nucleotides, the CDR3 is TGTGCCAGCAGTTACCCTACCGGGACAGTTCGAACAGATACGCAGTATTTT.

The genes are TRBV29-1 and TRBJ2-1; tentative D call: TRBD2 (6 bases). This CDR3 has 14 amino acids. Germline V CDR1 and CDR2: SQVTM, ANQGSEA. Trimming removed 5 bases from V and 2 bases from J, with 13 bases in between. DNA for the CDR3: TGCAGCGTTCGCAGCGGGCAGGCCTACAATGAGCAGTTCTTC. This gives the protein CSVRSGQAYNEQFF.

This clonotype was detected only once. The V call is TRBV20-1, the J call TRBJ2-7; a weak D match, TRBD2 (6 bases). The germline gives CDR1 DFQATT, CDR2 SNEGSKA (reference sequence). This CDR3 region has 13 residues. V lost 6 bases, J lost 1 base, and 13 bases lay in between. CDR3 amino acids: CSASPGSSYEQYF. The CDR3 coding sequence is TGCAGTGCGTCCCCCGGGAGTTCCTACGAGCAGTACTTC.

The CDR3 sequence is CASSARRGPFNDEQFF. In DNA, the CDR3 is TGTGCCAGCAGTGCTAGACGGGGGCCCTTTAACGATGAGCAGTTCTTC. The chain carries TRBV25-1 and TRBJ2-1; D is possibly TRBD1 or TRBD2 (6 bases each). Germline CDR1 MGHDK, CDR2 SYGVNS. V shed 4 bases and J shed 8 bases, with 21 bases lying between them. The CDR3 totals 16 residues. Supplemented by reference TRBV25-1 and TRBJ2-1, the full variable domain reads EADIYQTPRYLVIGTGKKITLECSQTMGHDKMYWYQQDPGMELHLIHYSYGVNSTEKGDLSSESTVSRIRTEHFPLTLESARPSHTSQYLCASSARRGPFNDEQFFGPGTRLTVL.

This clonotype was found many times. The CDR3 protein is CASGTRGNTEAFF. The DNA for the CDR3 is TGTGCCAGCGGGACTAGAGGGAACACTGAAGCTTTCTTT. The chain joins TRBV28 to TRBJ1-1; weak D call: TRBD1 (5 bases). The CDR3 contains 13 residues. Germline V gene sequence: CDR1 MDHEN, CDR2 SYDVKM. Trimming cost V 8 bases and J 1 base, with 11 bases left between them. The variable domain in full, completed from reference TRBV28 and TRBJ1-1, reads DVKVTQSSRYLVKRTGEKVFLECVQDMDHENMFWYRQDPGLGLRLIYFSYDVKMKEKGDIPEGYSVSREKKERFSLILESASTNQTSMYLCASGTRGNTEAFFGQGTRLTVV.